The present T cell receptor beta chain was sequenced within a study of blood T cells in healthy people across ages. The overall study: Per two T cells, about one barcoded beta molecule was captured through template switching.

Regarding this clonotype: Antigen unknown.

Using a J-beta primer mix together with a sample-barcoded 5' primer, a second PCR was run for roughly 7 to 11 cycles. A tag from a template-switch adaptor with 12 random nucleotides marked each cDNA molecule. Using its own MiXCR run on the 5' RACE reads, TCRdb lists one record per CDR3 protein. Here the sample spans approximately 1,000,000 distinct CDR3 sequences, less than 50% being singletons. Aged about 6 to 90, donors were systemically healthy Caucasians from Russia. Study outcomes and limitations: Whereas aged donors had fewer naive CD4+ cells, long-lived donors had more of them and higher diversity.

The sequenced sample consisted of blood. The TCR sequence derives from a woman aged 60-75 years in good health.

DNA for the CDR3: TGTGCCAGCAGCAAAGCTGAGAAGGGACAGGGGGCGCCCTTTGGGGCCAACGTCCTGACTTTC. It specifies CASSKAEKGQGAPFGANVLTF. J is TRBJ2-6 and V is TRBV21-1; the table calls TRBD1, which could not be checked here. TRBV21-1 has pseudogene status. The CDR3 runs 21 residues.